Shown below are 9 T cell receptor beta chains from a single sample sequenced in a study of PD-1 blockade in classical Hodgkin lymphoma. There was relapse after autologous stem cell transplantation in every patient, and there was variation in brentuximab vedotin exposure. The method was immunoSEQ multiplex PCR; TCRdb's version includes in-frame clones alone and lacks a portion of them. Found here are roughly 11,000 clones, around 83% of them singletons; the top ten hold more than 25%. The sequencing used peripheral blood mononuclear cells (PBMCs), collected at baseline. The receptor source for this set is a human donor with classical Hodgkin lymphoma.

This CDR3 is CASSPGAPDTQYF. CDR3 DNA sequence: TGTGCCAGCAGCCCGGGGGCTCCAGATACGCAGTATTTT. This chain connects TRBV7-9 to TRBJ2-3; D could derive from TRBD1 or TRBD2 (6 bases each). This CDR3 region has 13 residues. V was shortened by 5 bases and J by 4 bases, with 10 bases between the two germline ends. CDR1 and CDR2 (germline): SEHNR, FQNEAQ (reference sequence).

V gene TRBV9 combines with J gene TRBJ1-2; TRBD1 aligns across 7 bases. Germline trimming cut 0 bases from V and 4 bases from J; bases unmatched to any gene: 9. The CDR3 runs 16 residues. Looked up from germline, CDR1 is SGDLS and CDR2 is YYNGEE. DNA for the CDR3: TGTGCCAGCAGCGTAGGGAAAGGGGGCCTAGTCTATGGCTACACCTTC. Translated, it gives CASSVGKGGLVYGYTF. The full variable domain, rest sourced from reference TRBV9 and TRBJ1-2, is DSGVTQTPKHLITATGQRVTLRCSPRSGDLSVYWYQQSLDQGLQFLIQYYNGEERAKGNILERFSAQQFPDLHSELNLSSLELGDSALYFCASSVGKGGLVYGYTFGSGTRLTVV.

The rearrangement links TRBV6-1 to TRBJ2-3; 11 bases agree with TRBD2. The germline CDR1 and CDR2 sequences are MNHNS and SASEGT. V was pared by 2 bases and J by 4 bases, with 8 bases of the junction left unmatched. The CDR3 length is 17 residues. CDR3 DNA sequence: TGTGCCAGCAGTGAACTAGCGGGAGGCCAATTATCAGATACGCAGTATTTT. Translation gives CASSELAGGQLSDTQYF.

This chain connects TRBV2 to TRBJ1-1; TRBD1 might be the D (5 bases). V lost 11 bases and J lost 6, with 16 bases in between. This CDR3 comprises 12 residues. CDR1 and CDR2 (germline): SNHLY, FYNNEI. CDR3 bases: TGTGCCTCAAAGGGGTGGGGGGCTGAAGCTTTCTTT. It specifies CASKGWGAEAFF.

This clone was recorded once. The V gene is TRBV5-1, the J gene TRBJ2-3; no clear D. Germline V CDR1 and CDR2: SGHRS, YFSETQ. This CDR3 comprises 11 residues. V dropped 1 base and J dropped 5 bases, with 2 bases sitting between them. The DNA for the CDR3 is TGCGCCAGCAGCTTGTTAGATACGCAGTATTTT. It is translated as CASSLLDTQYF.

The chain employs TRBV10-2 and TRBJ1-2, with TRBD1 as a possible D gene (5 bases). Trimming stripped 6 bases from V and 6 bases from J, with 11 bases between. The germline V gene has CDR1 WSHSY and CDR2 SAAADI. This CDR3 is 12 amino acids long. CDR3 in amino acids: CASRSGKDGYTF. The CDR3 DNA reads as TGCGCCAGCAGATCAGGGAAGGATGGCTACACCTTC.

This rearrangement joins TRBV30 to TRBJ2-7; D unclear. Germline V gene sequence: CDR1 GTSNPN, CDR2 SVGIG (reference sequence). The CDR3 loop spans 10 amino acids. Trimming removed 8 bases from V and 12 bases from J, with 17 bases in between. Here the CDR3 reads CAAAPPFLYF. The CDR3, as DNA: TGTGCCGCAGCCCCCCCCTTTTTGTACTTC.

This chain links TRBV9 with TRBJ2-7; D ambiguous. V dropped 4 bases and J dropped 2 bases, with 19 bases sitting between them. This CDR3 has 16 residues. Germline values: CDR1 SGDLS, CDR2 YYNGEE. The CDR3 region is CASSPPSGGHPYEQYF. The CDR3 region has the DNA TGTGCCAGCAGCCCCCCCTCAGGTGGGCATCCCTACGAGCAGTACTTC.

CDR3 coding DNA: TGTGCCAGCAGCGTACCAGGGGGCGGTGAAGCTTTCTTT. It encodes CASSVPGGGEAFF. V gene TRBV9 combines with J gene TRBJ1-1, with TRBD1 matching over 8 bases. V was clipped by 1 base and J by 7 bases; unmatched bases: 3. The CDR3 is 13 amino acids. Germline V gene lookup returns CDR1 SGDLS and CDR2 YYNGEE.